The rows below give T cell receptor beta chains drawn from one sample of a study of PD-L1 blockade in urothelial cancer. Libraries were prepared by immunoSEQ multiplex PCR; TCRdb keeps only in-frame clonotypes and omits some of them. The sample records about 36,000 clones, roughly 80% being singletons. This specimen was PBMCs, taken around atezolizumab (anti-PD-L1) treatment. Every receptor here comes from a man aged 40-55 years with urothelial cancer. CDR3s include the opening cysteine and the closing phenylalanine or tryptophan. The D gene is left open where the match is weak. Clone size is shown for a subset of rows, as once, few, many or a class of expanded clone.

d_gene | j_gene | v_gene | abundance | CDR3nt | CDR3aa
TRBD1 | TRBJ1-1 | TRBV5-1 | NA | TGCGCCAGCAGCTTGTATCAGGGGGCGAACACTGAAGCTTTCTTT | CASSLYQGANTEAFF
NA | TRBJ1-3 | TRBV4-1 | NA | TGCGCCAGCAGCCAAGTCGAAGCGGGGCCGACTGGAAACACCATATATTTT | CASSQVEAGPTGNTIYF
NA | TRBJ1-5 | TRBV6-1 | NA | TGTGCCAGCAGTGGGGAGGGTGCAAGCAATCAGCCCCAGCATTTT | CASSGEGASNQPQHF
TRBD2 | TRBJ2-5 | TRBV19 | NA | TGTGCCAGTAGTATAGTGGGAGGGGAAGAGACCCAGTACTTC | CASSIVGGEETQYF
TRBD1 | TRBJ2-1 | TRBV6-5 | NA | TGTGCCAGCAGTCTTGGGACAGGCCCTGAGCAGTTCTTC | CASSLGTGPEQFF
TRBD2 | TRBJ2-2 | TRBV5-1 | NA | TGCGCCAGCAGCCCTCAGGCGGGACTAGCATCTAAAGTGGGGGAGCTGTTTTTT | CASSPQAGLASKVGELFF
NA | TRBJ1-1 | TRBV6-1 | NA | TGTGCCAGCGGGTATCGTGGGAGTGGAAACACTGAAGCTTTCTTT | CASGYRGSGNTEAFF
TRBD2 | TRBJ2-7 | TRBV10-3 | NA | TGTGCCATCAGTGGTGCCGGGACTAGCTCCTACGAGCAGTACTTC | CAISGAGTSSYEQYF
NA | TRBJ1-4 | TRBV4-1 | NA | TGCGCCAGCAGCCAAGAATTAGCCTTTGGGGAAAAACTGTTTTTT | CASSQELAFGEKLFF
NA | TRBJ1-1 | TRBV27 | NA | TGTGCCAGCAGCCGCCCTGGACTTCGGAAAGCTTTCTTT | CASSRPGLRKAFF
NA | TRBJ2-5 | TRBV7-9 | NA | TGTGCCAGCAGCTTATCTGGGGCCAGAGAAGAGACCCAGTACTTC | CASSLSGAREETQYF
TRBD1 | TRBJ2-2 | TRBV11-2 | once | TGTGCCAGCAGCTTAAGCCAGGGGGCCCGGGAGCTGTTTTTT | CASSLSQGARELFF
TRBD1 | TRBJ2-7 | TRBV29-1 | NA | TGCAGCGTTGCGAGGACAGGGCACTACGAGCAGTACTTC | CSVARTGHYEQYF
NA | TRBJ1-5 | TRBV6-5 | NA | TGTGCCAGCAGCCAGGGGAATCAGCCCCAGCATTTT | CASSQGNQPQHF
TRBD2 | TRBJ2-2 | TRBV25-1 | once | TGTGCCAGCAGTGAATACTTAGCGGGAGGGCCGAAGACCGGGGAGCTGTTTTTT | CASSEYLAGGPKTGELFF
TRBD1 | TRBJ2-3 | TRBV19 | NA | TGTGCCAGTAGTCTCTACGGACAGGGAGCAGCAGATACGCAGTATTTT | CASSLYGQGAADTQYF
NA | TRBJ2-7 | TRBV30 | NA | TGTGCCTGGAGCCCAGGGACTGCCAACTCCTACGAGCAGTACTTC | CAWSPGTANSYEQYF